The rows below give T cell receptor beta chains drawn from one sample of a study of blood T cell repertoires in COVID-19. Clones were sequenced by immunoSEQ multiplex PCR, and TCRdb holds only the in-frame ones, with some missing. The data show 59,000 or so clones, with around 70% seen just once and roughly 18% held by the top ten. The material sequenced was peripheral blood. The source is a woman in her forties or fifties with active or convalescent COVID-19. Each CDR3 is given with its conserved first and last residue. D genes are given only for firm matches. Clone sizes are given selectively: once, few, many, or a class where the clone is expanded.

j_call d_call clone_size v_call cdr3_aa cdr3_nt
TRBJ1-1 TRBD1 . TRBV28 CASSLQGAQTEAFF TGTGCCAGCAGTCTACAGGGGGCGCAAACTGAAGCTTTCTTT
TRBJ2-7 TRBD2 . TRBV19 CASRDWTSGNYEQYF TGTGCCAGTAGGGACTGGACTAGCGGCAACTACGAGCAGTACTTC
TRBJ2-2 . . TRBV4-1 CASSPRVIRTNTGELFF TGCGCCAGCAGCCCCCGGGTAATCCGGACTAACACCGGGGAGCTGTTTTTT
TRBJ2-7 TRBD2 . TRBV27 CASSHRGVGYEQYF TGTGCCAGCAGTCACCGGGGGGTTGGGTACGAGCAGTACTTC
TRBJ2-1 TRBD2 . TRBV11-2 CASSPSAGGYNEQFF TGTGCCAGCAGCCCTTCGGCGGGAGGCTACAATGAGCAGTTCTTC
TRBJ1-1 . . TRBV2 CASVGQPNTEAFF TGTGCCAGCGTGGGCCAGCCGAACACTGAAGCTTTCTTT
TRBJ2-7 TRBD1 few TRBV10-3 CAISLTGDEQYF TGTGCCATCAGCCTTACAGGGGACGAGCAGTACTTC
TRBJ1-4 . . TRBV28 CASSFEGQGGEKLFF TGTGCCAGCAGTTTCGAAGGGCAGGGAGGGGAAAAACTGTTTTTT
TRBJ2-4 TRBD2 . TRBV14 CASSQDEASGTKNIQYF TGTGCCAGCAGCCAAGATGAGGCTAGCGGGACTAAAAACATTCAGTACTTC
TRBJ2-5 TRBD2 . TRBV5-1 CASSLEVAGPQETQYF TGCGCCAGCAGCTTGGAGGTAGCGGGGCCGCAAGAGACCCAGTACTTC
TRBJ2-1 . . TRBV19 CASSIERRDNEQFF TGTGCCAGTAGTATAGAGCGCAGGGACAATGAGCAGTTCTTC
TRBJ1-3 TRBD1 . TRBV10-3 CAISGDRDSGNTIYF TGTGCCATCAGTGGGGACAGAGACTCTGGAAACACCATATATTTT